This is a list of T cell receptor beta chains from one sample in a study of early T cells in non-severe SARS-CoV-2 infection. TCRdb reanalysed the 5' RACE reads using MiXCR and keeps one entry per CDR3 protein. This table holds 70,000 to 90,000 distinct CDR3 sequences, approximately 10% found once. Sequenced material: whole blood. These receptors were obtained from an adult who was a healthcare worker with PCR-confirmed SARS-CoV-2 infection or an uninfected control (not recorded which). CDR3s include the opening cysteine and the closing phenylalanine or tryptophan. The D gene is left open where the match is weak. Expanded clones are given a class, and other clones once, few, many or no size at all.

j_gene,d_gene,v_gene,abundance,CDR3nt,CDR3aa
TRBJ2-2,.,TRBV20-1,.,TGCAGTGCGTCCGGTTACACCGGGGAGCTGTTTTTT,CSASGYTGELFF
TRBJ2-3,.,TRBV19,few,TGTGCCAGTAGTATACAGGGGGATACGCAGTATTTT,CASSIQGDTQYF
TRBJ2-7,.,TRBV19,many,TGTGCCAGTAGTATAGACCACGCCTACGAGCAGTACTTC,CASSIDHAYEQYF
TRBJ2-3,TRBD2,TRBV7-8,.,TGTGCCAGCAGCTTTCGACTAGCGGGGGAACCGGATACGCAGTATTTT,CASSFRLAGEPDTQYF
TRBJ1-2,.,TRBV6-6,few,TGTGCCAGCAGTTACGGGATGGGACAAATAAACTATGGCTACACCTTC,CASSYGMGQINYGYTF
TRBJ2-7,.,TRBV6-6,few,TGTGCCAGCAGAAAACTAGACACGTATTTGGACGAGCAGTACTTC,CASRKLDTYLDEQYF
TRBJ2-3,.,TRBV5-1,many,TGCGCCAGCAGCGAAAGCACAGATACGCAGTATTTT,CASSESTDTQYF
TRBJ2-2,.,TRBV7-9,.,TGTGTCAGCTCCTGGCGGGGAACTACCGGGGAGCTGTTTTTT,CVSSWRGTTGELFF
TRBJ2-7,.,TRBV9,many,TGTGCCAACAGCGCCGGACTACCCGATTACGAGCAGTACTTC,CANSAGLPDYEQYF
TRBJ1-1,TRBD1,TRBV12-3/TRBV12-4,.,TGTGCCAGCAGTTCTAACAGGGGCGGCAACACTGAAGCTTTCTTT,CASSSNRGGNTEAFF
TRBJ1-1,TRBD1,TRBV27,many,TGTGCCAGCCTCCGCCGGGACAGGGGATGGACTGAAGCTTTCTTT,CASLRRDRGWTEAFF
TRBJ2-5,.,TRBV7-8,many,TGTGCCAGCAGCGCAAACCTTAGAGTGTCGGAGACCCAGTACTTC,CASSANLRVSETQYF
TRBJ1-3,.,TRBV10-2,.,TGCGCCAGCAGCGCTTCTGGAAACACCATATATTTT,CASSASGNTIYF
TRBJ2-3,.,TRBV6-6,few,TGTGCCAGCAGTTCACAGGGTCGGTGGACAGATACGCAGTATTTT,CASSSQGRWTDTQYF
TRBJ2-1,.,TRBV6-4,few,TGTGCCAGCAGCCCGGACAGAGGGGCCTACAATGAGCAGTTCTTC,CASSPDRGAYNEQFF
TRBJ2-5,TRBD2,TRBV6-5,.,TGTGCCAGCAGTCACCCTAGCGGACCGAGTGTGGCCCAGTACTTC,CASSHPSGPSVAQYF
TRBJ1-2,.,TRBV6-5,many,TGTGCCAGCATACAGGGCCCTAATTTTGGCTACACCTTC,CASIQGPNFGYTF
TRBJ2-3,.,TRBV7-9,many,TGTGCCAGCAGCTTAGTGGTAGGGACCACAGATACGCAGTATTTT,CASSLVVGTTDTQYF
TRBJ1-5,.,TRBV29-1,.,TGCAGCGTTCAGGACAGTAGCAATCAGCCCCAGCATTTT,CSVQDSSNQPQHF
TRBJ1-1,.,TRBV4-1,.,TGCGCCAGCAGCCAAGATCATCAGATGAACACTGAAGCTTTCTTT,CASSQDHQMNTEAFF
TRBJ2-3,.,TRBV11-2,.,TGTGCCAGCAGCTTAGTTGGCCAGCATACGCAGTATTTT,CASSLVGQHTQYF
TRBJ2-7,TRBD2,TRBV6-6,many,TGTGCCAGCAGAGACACTAGCGGAATAACCTACGAGCAGTACTTC,CASRDTSGITYEQYF
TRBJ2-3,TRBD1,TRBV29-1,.,TGCAGCGTTGCGAGACAGGGTTTAACAGATACGCAGTATTTT,CSVARQGLTDTQYF
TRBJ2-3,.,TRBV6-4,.,TGTGCCAGCAGTGACACCGCAACAGATACGCAGTATTTT,CASSDTATDTQYF
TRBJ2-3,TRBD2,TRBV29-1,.,TGCAGCGTTAGCCCGGGGACTAGCGGGGGAGATACGCAGTATTTT,CSVSPGTSGGDTQYF
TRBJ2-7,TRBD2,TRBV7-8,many,TGTGCCAGCAGCCAAGCGGGGGGACCCTACGAGCAGTACTTC,CASSQAGGPYEQYF
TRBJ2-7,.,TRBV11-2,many,TGTGCCAGCAGCTTAGAGCGGGCGTGGGAGCAGTACTTC,CASSLERAWEQYF
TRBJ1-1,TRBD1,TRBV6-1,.,TGTGCCAGCAGTGAGGACAGGGGTGCCACTGAAGCTTTCTTT,CASSEDRGATEAFF
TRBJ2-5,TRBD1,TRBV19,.,TGTGCCAGTAGTTCGGCCGGGACAGGGCTGGAGACCCAGTACTTC,CASSSAGTGLETQYF
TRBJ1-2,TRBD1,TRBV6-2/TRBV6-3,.,TGTGCCAGCAGTCGAATCGCCGGGACAGGGGTCTTGGGCTACACCTTC,CASSRIAGTGVLGYTF
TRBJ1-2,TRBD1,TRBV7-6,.,TGTGCCAGCATCCCCCTGGGGGACAGGCCACGTTTATATGGCTACACCTTC,CASIPLGDRPRLYGYTF
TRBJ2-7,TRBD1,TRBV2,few,TGTGCCAGCGGGGGACAGACAGTCTACGAGCAGTACTTC,CASGGQTVYEQYF
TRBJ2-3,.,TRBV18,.,TGTGCCAGCTCACCACTTCCGTTTGAAGATACGCAGTATTTT,CASSPLPFEDTQYF
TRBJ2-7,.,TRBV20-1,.,TGCAGTGCTAGTAATCCGGGACCGTCCTACGAGCAGTACTTC,CSASNPGPSYEQYF
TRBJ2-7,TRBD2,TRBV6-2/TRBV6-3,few,TGTGCCAGCACCGCGGGGGAGCCACCTTACGAGCAGTACTTC,CASTAGEPPYEQYF
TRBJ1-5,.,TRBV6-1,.,TGTGCCAGCAGAAGGACCGGCAATCAGCCCCAGCATTTT,CASRRTGNQPQHF
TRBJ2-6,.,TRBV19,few,TGTGCCAGTAGTATAGATACTTTGATGTCTCTCGCCGGGGCCAACGTCCTGACTTTC,CASSIDTLMSLAGANVLTF
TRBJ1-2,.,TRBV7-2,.,TGTGCCAGCACACCCCGACAAGCCTTAAACTATGGCTACACCTTC,CASTPRQALNYGYTF
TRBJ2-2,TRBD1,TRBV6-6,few,TGTGCCAGCAGTTACCGCTACCGACAGGGCGGCACCGGGGAGCTGTTTTTT,CASSYRYRQGGTGELFF
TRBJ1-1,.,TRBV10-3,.,TGTGCCATCAGTGGACAGGACCTCATGAACACTGAAGCTTTCTTT,CAISGQDLMNTEAFF
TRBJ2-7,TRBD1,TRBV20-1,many,TGCAGTGCTAGAGGGGGCAGGGGGCCCTACGAGCAGTACTTC,CSARGGRGPYEQYF
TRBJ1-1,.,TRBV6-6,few,TGTGCCAGCGGCGGACGGATGAACACTGAAGCTTTCTTT,CASGGRMNTEAFF
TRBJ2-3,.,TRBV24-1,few,TGTGCCACCAGTGATAGGACGAGAGGGGATACGCAGTATTTT,CATSDRTRGDTQYF
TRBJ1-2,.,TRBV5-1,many,TGCGCCAGCAGCTTGGACGCGAATAACTATGGCTACACCTTC,CASSLDANNYGYTF
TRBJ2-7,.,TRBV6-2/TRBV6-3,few,TGTGCCAGCAACAGGGTCTCCTACGAGCAGTACTTC,CASNRVSYEQYF
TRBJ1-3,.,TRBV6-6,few,TGTGCCAGCAGTTACCCACTGGACAATCGCTCTGGAAACACCATATATTTT,CASSYPLDNRSGNTIYF
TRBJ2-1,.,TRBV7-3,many,TGTGCCAGCAGACAAGAGCCGCTTCCCTACAATGAGCAGTTCTTC,CASRQEPLPYNEQFF
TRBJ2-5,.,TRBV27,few,TGTGCCAGCCGCCGAGGGACGCGATACCAAGAGACCCAGTACTTC,CASRRGTRYQETQYF